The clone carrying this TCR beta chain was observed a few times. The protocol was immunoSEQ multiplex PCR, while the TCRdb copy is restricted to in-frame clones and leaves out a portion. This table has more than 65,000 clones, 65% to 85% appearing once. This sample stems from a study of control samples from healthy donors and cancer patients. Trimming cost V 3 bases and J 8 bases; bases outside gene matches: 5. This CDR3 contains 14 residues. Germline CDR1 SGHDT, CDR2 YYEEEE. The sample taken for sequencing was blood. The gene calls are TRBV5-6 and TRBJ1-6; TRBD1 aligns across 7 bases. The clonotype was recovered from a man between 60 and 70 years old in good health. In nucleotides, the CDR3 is TGTGCCAGCAGCTCCCGGGACAGAGATTCACCCCTCCACTTT. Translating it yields CASSSRDRDSPLHF.